The 26 T cell receptor beta chains given below trace back to one sample, sequenced in a study of blood T cell repertoires in COVID-19. Profiled with immunoSEQ multiplex PCR; TCRdb holds only in-frame clones, not every one. The data contain around 300,000 clones, roughly 84% of them seen just once; the ten biggest clones take up 1%. The sequenced sample consisted of peripheral blood. Source of these receptors: a man aged 45-60 years with active or convalescent COVID-19.

The DNA of the CDR3 is TGTGCCACCAGCAGAGCAGGGAACTACGAGCAGTACTTC. Its translation: CATSRAGNYEQYF. The rearrangement links TRBV15 to TRBJ2-7; D perhaps matches TRBD1 (5 bases). Trimming left V 1 base short and J 3 bases short, with 7 bases between. Germline CDR1 and CDR2: LNHNV and YYDKDF (reference sequence). The CDR3 consists of 13 residues.

This chain uses TRBV5-1 with TRBJ2-3, with D possibly being TRBD1 (7 bases). The CDR3 length is 17 residues. CDR1 is SGHRS, CDR2 YFSETQ, per germline. Trimming cost V 4 bases and J 4 bases, with 22 bases left between them. This chain's CDR3 is CASSRGPGGPGADTQYF. Here the CDR3 DNA reads TGCGCCAGCAGCCGTGGGCCAGGGGGGCCCGGGGCAGATACGCAGTATTTT.

The chain recombines TRBV6-5 with TRBJ1-5, with 9 bases lining up with TRBD1. J was trimmed by 7 bases and V by 5 bases; bases with no gene match: 6. CDR1 is MNHEY and CDR2 is SVGAGI in the germline V gene. The CDR3 sequence is 14 residues long. CDR3 amino acids: CASSHGTGHQPQHF. CDR3 nucleotides: TGTGCCAGCAGTCATGGGACAGGGCACCAGCCCCAGCATTTT.

The sample holds one count of this clone. The chain is built from TRBV19 and TRBJ1-4; no reliable D call. Germline lookup yields CDR1 LNHDA and CDR2 SQIVND (reference sequence). V lost 5 bases, J lost 0 bases, and 10 bases lay in between. The CDR3 loop spans 15 amino acids. The CDR3 reads CASSGQTATNEKLFF. The CDR3 DNA is TGTGCCAGTAGTGGGCAGACCGCAACTAATGAAAAACTGTTTTTT.

The CDR3 sequence: CASSYGTGPEKLFF. The DNA for the CDR3 is TGTGCCAGCAGTTATGGGACAGGGCCTGAAAAACTGTTTTTT. The chain uses TRBV27 and TRBJ1-4, with TRBD1 identical over 9 bases. Germline V gene sequence: CDR1 MNHEY, CDR2 SMNVEV (reference sequence). Trimming removed 4 bases from V and 7 bases from J; junction bases left unmatched: 4. The CDR3 runs to 14 residues.

CDR3 protein: CASSPFRTPLTNQPQHF. In DNA, the CDR3 is TGTGCCAGCAGCCCCTTCCGGACACCCCTTACCAATCAGCCCCAGCATTTT. The chain recombines TRBV28 with TRBJ1-5; the D gene is possibly TRBD1 (5 bases). V was pared by 6 bases and J by 3 bases, with 21 bases between. Germline CDR1 reads MDHEN; CDR2 reads SYDVKM. The CDR3 has 17 residues.

For the CDR3, the DNA is TGTGCCAGCAGCTTGGGCGGGGGTGCAAAACAAGAGACCCAGTACTTC. It encodes CASSLGGGAKQETQYF. The rearrangement joins TRBV11-2 to TRBJ2-5; the match to TRBD2 covers 7 bases. Germline-derived CDR1 and CDR2 are SGHAT and FQNNGV. After removal of 3 bases from V and 2 bases from J, the junction contained 9 bases not matched to a gene. The CDR3 is 16 residues long.

The rearrangement uses TRBV6-5 and TRBJ1-5, with 7 nucleotides matching TRBD1. Per germline, CDR1 MNHEY and CDR2 SVGAGI. The junction had 7 bases not matched to a gene; V was cut back by 6 bases and J by 2 bases. CDR3 length: 15 amino acids. The CDR3, as DNA: TGTGCCAGCAGCCCCGGACAGGTCGGCAATCAGCCCCAGCATTTT. This sequence encodes CASSPGQVGNQPQHF.

As for this clone: Distinct nucleotide sequences in the sample also encode this CDR3. The rearrangement links TRBV30 to TRBJ2-7; D is ambiguous. CDR1 is GTSNPN and CDR2 is SVGIG in the germline V gene (reference sequence). The CDR3 consists of 11 residues. V gave up 4 bases and J gave up 0 bases, with 4 bases separating them. In DNA, the CDR3 is TGTGCCTGGACTAGCTCCTACGAGCAGTACTTC. It codes for CAWTSSYEQYF.

The CDR3 loop reads CASSRTTLTRNTEAFF. For the CDR3, the DNA is TGCGCCAGCAGCCGTACCACCCTGACACGGAACACTGAAGCTTTCTTT. The genes are TRBV4-1 and TRBJ1-1; D gene ambiguous. Trimming took off 4 bases at V and 1 base at J, with 16 bases between the two ends. In germline, CDR1 is MGHRA, CDR2 YSYEKL. The CDR3 runs to 16 residues.

V is TRBV7-2 and J is TRBJ1-5; 7 positions agree with TRBD1. CDR3 size: 15 residues. Per the germline V gene, CDR1 is SGHTA and CDR2 is FQGNSA. Trimming cost V 1 base and J 11 bases; bases outside gene matches: 11. CDR3 in DNA: TGTGCCAGCAGCTTAGGGGGACAGCAAAGACATTCCCAGCATTTT. Residues: CASSLGGQQRHSQHF.

This chain joins TRBV29-1 and TRBJ2-5; D is perhaps TRBD2 (6 bases). The V end was cut by 4 bases, the J end by 4 bases, with 16 bases between. CDR3 size: 14 residues. Looked up from germline, CDR1 is SQVTM and CDR2 is ANQGSEA. CDR3 DNA sequence: TGCAGCGTTGGTGTTGTGGGGGGAGCAGAGACCCAGTACTTC. Its protein product is CSVGVVGGAETQYF. Variable domain in full (rest from reference TRBV29-1 and TRBJ2-5): SAVISQKPSRDICQRGTSLTIQCQVDSQVTMMFWYRQQPGQSLTLIATANQGSEATYESGFVIDKFPISRPNLTFSTLTVSNMSPEDSSIYLCSVGVVGGAETQYFGPGTRLLVL.

To note about this clone: Other DNA sequences in the sample encode the same CDR3. The V and J genes are TRBV29-1 and TRBJ2-5, with TRBD2 as a possible D gene (5 bases). Germline CDR1 SQVTM, CDR2 ANQGSEA. V lost 3 bases, J lost 1 base, and 9 bases lay in between. This CDR3 comprises 13 residues. This CDR3 reads CSVEVGAQETQYF. The CDR3 DNA sequence: TGCAGCGTTGAGGTGGGAGCCCAAGAGACCCAGTACTTC.

V is TRBV19 and J is TRBJ1-1; D remains unclear. V was trimmed by 1 base and J by 5 bases, leaving 11 bases between them. The CDR3 contains 14 residues. Germline V gives CDR1 LNHDA, CDR2 SQIVND (reference sequence). The CDR3 loop reads CASSIAPEWTEAFF. The CDR3 DNA is TGTGCCAGTAGTATAGCCCCGGAGTGGACTGAAGCTTTCTTT.

The chain recombines TRBV5-6 with TRBJ1-2; no clear D gene. V shed 7 bases and J shed 5 bases, with 9 bases lying between them. CDR3 length equals 11 residues. Per the germline V gene, CDR1 is SGHDT and CDR2 is YYEEEE. CDR3 sequence reads: CASGSRYGYTF. The DNA of the CDR3 is TGTGCCAGCGGTTCGCGTTATGGCTACACCTTC.

V and J are TRBV9 and TRBJ2-7; 8 positions agree with TRBD1. The ends lost 1 base at V and 2 bases at J; junction bases unmatched: 5. The CDR3 sequence is 15 residues long. Germline CDR1 reads SGDLS; CDR2 reads YYNGEE. CDR3 in amino acids: CASSVTGGPPYEQYF. The CDR3 DNA reads as TGTGCCAGCAGCGTAACAGGGGGGCCACCCTACGAGCAGTACTTC.

The sample holds one count of this clone. The chain combines TRBV7-8 with TRBJ2-7, with TRBD1 matching over 8 bases. CDR3 size: 16 residues. The V segment lost 6 bases and the J segment 7 bases; nucleotides outside the gene matches: 17. The germline V gene has CDR1 SGHVS and CDR2 FQNEAQ. CDR3: CASRLTGGLDPREQYF. CDR3 bases: TGTGCCAGCAGGCTAACAGGGGGTCTCGATCCTAGGGAGCAGTACTTC.

The CDR3 loop reads CASSLVGLAGYEQYF. CDR3 in DNA: TGTGCCAGCAGCTTAGTGGGACTAGCGGGATACGAGCAGTACTTC. The chain carries TRBV7-2 and TRBJ2-7, with TRBD2 matching over 13 bases. V lost 1 base to trimming and J lost 4 bases; unmatched junction nucleotides: 1. Germline V gene sequence: CDR1 SGHTA, CDR2 FQGNSA. The CDR3 is 15 residues long.

In nucleotides, the CDR3 is TGCGCCAGCAGTCCCCGGGACAGGTTACCGTACGAGCAGTACTTC. Translating it yields CASSPRDRLPYEQYF. The chain couples TRBV23-1 to TRBJ2-7, with 8 bases that match TRBD1. TRBV23-1 is marked as an open reading frame, function uncertain. The CDR3 loop spans 15 amino acids. V gave up 4 bases and J gave up 4 bases; unmatched junction bases: 9.

This chain uses TRBV11-3 with TRBJ1-1; D is uncertain. Germline V CDR1 and CDR2: SGHNT, YENEEA. This CDR3 has 13 amino acids. Trimming removed 6 bases from V and 4 bases from J, with 12 bases in between. In nucleotides, the CDR3 is TGTGCCAGCAGTTTTATAGGAGCCACTGAAGCTTTCTTT. Its protein product is CASSFIGATEAFF.

This chain links TRBV5-6 with TRBJ1-4, with TRBD1 as a possible D gene (5 bases). The CDR3 runs to 15 residues. Germline-derived CDR1 and CDR2 are SGHDT and YYEEEE. Trimming removed 0 bases at V and 8 bases at J, with 14 bases between. The CDR3 sequence: CASSLGGRSSEKLFF. CDR3 nucleotide sequence: TGTGCCAGCAGCTTGGGGGGGAGGTCGAGCGAAAAACTGTTTTTT. The variable domain in full, with the rest retrieved from reference TRBV5-6 and TRBJ1-4, is DAGVTQSPTHLIKTRGQQVTLRCSPKSGHDTVSWYQQALGQGPQFIFQYYEEEERQRGNFPDRFSGHQFPNYSSELNVNALLLGDSALYLCASSLGGRSSEKLFFGSGTQLSVL.

This clone has only a few counts. The chain carries TRBV4-3 and TRBJ1-5, with D possibly being TRBD1 (6 bases). The CDR3 extends over 17 amino acids. The germline V gene encodes CDR1 LGHNA and CDR2 YSLEER. Trimming left V 0 bases short and J 6 bases short, with 18 bases between. This CDR3 is CASSQDVRGRRSQPQHF. In nucleotides, the CDR3 is TGCGCCAGCAGCCAAGATGTCAGGGGTAGGAGGTCTCAGCCCCAGCATTTT.

V gene TRBV7-9 combines with J gene TRBJ1-1, with TRBD1 matching 7 bases. Trimming removed 5 bases from V and 6 bases from J; junction bases left unmatched: 12. There are 15 residues in the CDR3. Germline V gives CDR1 SEHNR, CDR2 FQNEAQ (reference sequence). The DNA for the CDR3 is TGTGCCAGCAGCCTCCTTGACAGGGCCTGGGCTGAAGCTTTCTTT. It codes for CASSLLDRAWAEAFF.

The V and J genes are TRBV28 and TRBJ1-3; D remains ambiguous. V was shortened by 10 bases and J by 0 bases, with 16 bases between the two germline ends. This CDR3 spans 15 amino acids. Germline CDR1 and CDR2: MDHEN and SYDVKM. The CDR3 DNA reads TGTGCCATCCATCCCGGTTCGAGCTCTGGAAACACCATATATTTT. Protein: CAIHPGSSSGNTIYF. The full variable domain, with the rest looked up from reference TRBV28 and TRBJ1-3, is DVKVTQSSRYLVKRTGEKVFLECVQDMDHENMFWYRQDPGLGLRLIYFSYDVKMKEKGDIPEGYSVSREKKERFSLILESASTNQTSMYLCAIHPGSSSGNTIYFGEGSWLTVV.

This clone was detected a few times. The chain joins TRBV7-9 to TRBJ1-5, with D possibly being TRBD1 (6 bases). Trimming shortened V by 5 bases and J by 1 base, and 18 bases separated the two germline ends. Germline values: CDR1 SEHNR, CDR2 FQNEAQ (reference sequence). The CDR3 runs 17 residues. The DNA for the CDR3 is TGTGCCAGCAGCACAGGGTCAGGGGTGAGGAGCAATCAGCCCCAGCATTTT. Translating it yields CASSTGSGVRSNQPQHF.

The chain uses TRBV25-1 and TRBJ2-6; TRBD2 matches at 7 bases. This CDR3 contains 16 residues. V shed 1 base, J shed 2 bases, and the junction held 2 bases outside the gene matches. From germline, CDR1 is MGHDK and CDR2 SYGVNS. CDR3 protein: CASSEWEGTGANVLTF. DNA for the CDR3: TGTGCCAGCAGTGAATGGGAGGGAACTGGGGCCAACGTCCTGACTTTC.